The rows below give T cell receptor beta chains drawn from one sample of a study of regulatory T cells in long-lasting Graves disease. TCRdb reanalysed the multiplex PCR reads using MiXCR and keeps one entry per CDR3 protein. This sample yields some 450,000 distinct CDR3 sequences, of which about a quarter are seen a single time; roughly a quarter belongs to the top ten. Material: peripheral blood mononuclear cells (PBMCs), obtained when the disease was refractory, from a patient treated with antithyroid drugs. The origin of the receptors is a female donor with Graves disease. Each CDR3 is given with its conserved first and last residue. Each record gives: clone size, J gene, D gene, V gene, CDR3 protein, CDR3 DNA. A D gene is named only where the DNA matches it firmly. Clone size is given for some rows only: seen once, a few or many times, or a class if the clone is expanded.

- | TRBJ2-5 | TRBD1 | TRBV12-3/TRBV12-4 | CANNIGGQQTQYF | TGTGCCAACAACATAGGGGGACAGCAGACCCAGTACTTC
- | TRBJ1-1 | - | TRBV9 | CASSVDQDRNTEAFF | TGTGCCAGCAGCGTAGATCAAGACAGAAACACTGAAGCTTTCTTT
- | TRBJ2-7 | - | TRBV20-1 | CSARVLGPSGEQYF | TGCAGTGCTAGAGTGCTGGGGCCCTCCGGCGAGCAGTACTTC
- | TRBJ2-5 | - | TRBV5-1 | CASSLEGRRGETQYF | TGCGCCAGCAGCTTGGAGGGACGACGTGGAGAGACCCAGTACTTC
- | TRBJ2-7 | TRBD1 | TRBV20-1 | CSARTPTGSYEQYF | TGCAGTGCTAGAACCCCGACAGGGTCCTACGAGCAGTACTTC
many | TRBJ1-1 | - | TRBV28 | CASSLERREAFF | TGTGCCAGCAGTTTAGAAAGACGAGAAGCTTTCTTT
- | TRBJ1-5 | - | TRBV7-9 | CASSLAGGGGLYDQPQHF | TGTGCCAGCAGCTTAGCGGGCGGCGGGGGCCTCTATGATCAGCCCCAGCATTTT
- | TRBJ2-2 | TRBD2 | TRBV5-1 | CASSLRSQGGANTGELFF | TGCGCCAGCAGCTTGCGGTCGCAGGGAGGGGCGAACACCGGGGAGCTGTTTTTT
few | TRBJ1-4 | - | TRBV7-9 | CASTSAKAEKLFF | TGTGCCAGCACCTCGGCCAAAGCTGAAAAACTGTTTTTT
- | TRBJ1-5 | TRBD1 | TRBV3-1 | CASSQSDRVTQPQHF | TGTGCCAGCAGCCAATCCGACAGGGTGACTCAGCCCCAGCATTTT
- | TRBJ2-2 | - | TRBV19 | CASSIAGTGELFF | TGTGCCAGTAGTATCGCGGGCACCGGGGAGCTGTTTTTT
- | TRBJ2-4 | TRBD1 | TRBV19 | CASSEGTVQNIQYF | TGTGCCAGTAGTGAGGGGACAGTACAAAACATTCAGTACTTC
- | TRBJ2-2 | TRBD2 | TRBV7-9 | CASRTTWGTSGMNTGELFF | TGTGCCAGCAGGACAACTTGGGGGACTAGCGGGATGAACACCGGGGAGCTGTTTTTT
many | TRBJ1-2 | - | TRBV18 | CASSTGQNYGYTF | TGTGCCAGCTCGACAGGACAGAACTATGGCTACACCTTC
many | TRBJ1-6 | TRBD1 | TRBV6-5 | CASSSTGTGLSDSPLHF | TGTGCCAGCAGTTCTACCGGGACAGGGTTGTCGGATTCACCCCTCCACTTT
- | TRBJ1-2 | - | TRBV4-2 | CASSPTLGGYTF | TGTGCCAGCAGCCCCACTTTGGGAGGCTACACCTTC
- | TRBJ2-7 | - | TRBV20-1 | CSVEMGVNGYEQYF | TGCAGTGTCGAAATGGGGGTGAATGGCTACGAGCAGTACTTC
many | TRBJ1-5 | - | TRBV27 | CASSPRSREPQHF | TGTGCCAGCAGTCCCCGGTCCCGTGAGCCCCAGCATTTT
- | TRBJ2-3 | TRBD1 | TRBV6-2/TRBV6-3 | CASRGGGTGADTQYF | TGTGCCAGCAGGGGGGGGGGGACAGGGGCCGATACGCAGTATTTT
- | TRBJ2-1 | TRBD2 | TRBV7-9 | CASTGTSVNEQFF | TGTGCCAGCACCGGGACTAGCGTAAATGAGCAGTTCTTC
- | TRBJ1-1 | - | TRBV19 | CASSIDYPGRTEAFF | TGTGCCAGTAGTATAGATTACCCGGGGAGGACTGAAGCTTTCTTT
- | TRBJ1-2 | - | TRBV27 | CASSLSPQFWGVGGYTF | TGTGCCAGCAGTTTATCCCCACAGTTCTGGGGGGTCGGTGGCTACACCTTC
- | TRBJ2-1 | - | TRBV12-3/TRBV12-4 | CASSLLQGGNEQFF | TGTGCCAGCAGCTTACTGCAGGGGGGCAATGAGCAGTTCTTC
- | TRBJ1-2 | - | TRBV3-1 | CASSTLYGYTF | TGTGCCAGCAGCACGCTCTATGGCTACACCTTC